This TCR beta chain was obtained from a study of blood T cell repertoires in COVID-19 (dated by TCRdb to about 2020). The study in broad terms: Collaborator samples came from the United States, Italy and Spain and covered acute and convalescent phases of COVID-19. Where available, HLA class I and class II types were taken from metadata supplied by the sample provider and were not determined by assay-based typing. The material from the prospective study consisted of cDNA or gDNA derived from T cells, B-cell-depleted T cells, or PBMCs. Deeply sampled blood TCRbeta repertoires from subjects exposed to, actively infected with, or recovered from COVID-19 were included in the dataset. The repertoires were made available in a free public database intended to serve as a resource for research on the immune response to SARS-CoV-2. Sample metadata almost always included a de-identified subject ID, COVID-19 status, age in years and sex. The samples were drawn from the first 160 participants of the ongoing ImmuneRACE study and from roughly 1,300 subjects provided by 6 global collaborators. What the research found in general, with its limitations: Clinical and demographic metadata were provided uncurated, with the amount varying by source and participant.

TCRbeta CDR3 regions were amplified from genomic DNA using the immunoSEQ Assay, a bias-controlled multiplex PCR. The original methods were these. Nucleated cell counts per sample were estimated from amplification of reference gene primers within the assay. Sequence reads were collapsed and filtered to measure the absolute abundance of every unique TCRbeta CDR3 rearrangement. For each sample, productive Simpson clonality was calculated as the square root of Simpson's diversity index over productive rearrangements. Held by TCRdb, this immuneACCESS table contains in-frame sequences only and omits some clones. Under half of the omission traces to an unresolved V gene where checked; the cause of the rest is unknown. The V and J calls and clone size are taken from that table; D and trimming were inferred from the DNA. The sample contains about 230,000 clones, about 83% of them found a single time. The ten largest clones capture 1.3% of the sample.

In Seattle, one collaborating source enrolled patients while the infection was active and tracked those patients longitudinally over the course of disease. Whole blood was collected in K2EDTA tubes by collaborating institutions according to the institutions' own protocols. For TCRbeta analysis, collaborators shipped samples in one of three forms: frozen whole blood, isolated PBMCs, or DNA extracted from either of those sample types. On this clone itself: The antigen this receptor binds is unknown. One base away there is no much larger clone; base qualities are not given.

Sample: peripheral blood. The receptor's source is a woman younger than 45 with COVID-19, enrolled during active disease.

The sequence in DNA is TGTGCCAGCAGCCCGAACCGAGGGTGGAACACTGAAGCTTTCTTT. This encodes CASSPNRGWNTEAFF. The chain is encoded by TRBV11-2 joined to TRBJ1-1, with no confident D gene call. For CDR1 and CDR2, the germline V gene lists SGHAT and FQNNGV. Deletion took 5 bases off V and 1 base off J, with a span of 14 bases between the germline ends. The CDR3 holds 15 amino acids from the cysteine to the phenylalanine. Only the CDR3 DNA stays, 45 bases, in frame from base 1.